The 16 T cell receptor beta chains listed next were all sequenced from one sample in a study of T cells in Graves' hyperthyroidism and ophthalmopathy. It was RNA transcripts that yielded the amplified TCR beta CDR3 regions. The TCR CDR3 was amplified in a first-round RT-PCR using the HTBI primer set. From the multiplex PCR reads, TCRdb called clonotypes with MiXCR, one entry per CDR3 protein. The sample yields about 360,000 distinct CDR3 sequences, roughly 25% seen once. Sequencing was carried out using blood. Receptors were obtained from a man in his fifties or sixties with Graves' hyperthyroidism.

This clonotype appeared a few times. The chain has TRBV7-3 and TRBJ2-1; D possibly corresponds to TRBD2 (5 bases). The CDR3 is 15 residues long. Germline assignment: CDR1 SGHTA and CDR2 FQGTGA. The V end was cut by 2 bases, the J end by 8 bases, with 16 bases between. This chain's CDR3 is CASSLSLTSFDEQFF. CDR3 coding DNA: TGTGCCAGCAGCTTATCCCTCACTAGTTTCGATGAGCAGTTCTTC.

This clonotype came up many times. The rearrangement uses TRBV28 and TRBJ2-7, with a tentative D call TRBD2 (6 bases). V lost 6 bases, J lost 7 bases, and 10 bases lay in between. This CDR3 has 11 amino acids. Germline lookup yields CDR1 MDHEN and CDR2 SYDVKM. The DNA for the CDR3 is TGTGCCAGCAGCACCGCGGGGGAGCAGTACTTC. Its translation: CASSTAGEQYF.

This clonotype was recorded many times. The chain carries TRBV28 and TRBJ1-4, with D perhaps TRBD1 (5 bases). The CDR3 is 15 residues long. The germline CDR1 and CDR2 sequences are MDHEN and SYDVKM. The V end was cut by 5 bases, the J end by 1 base, with 11 bases between. CDR3: CASSPAGGTNEKLFF. For the CDR3, the DNA is TGTGCCAGCAGTCCCGCCGGGGGAACTAATGAAAAACTGTTTTTT.

The chain joins TRBV6-1 to TRBJ2-1, with TRBD2 matching 10 bases. CDR3 length: 14 residues. J gave up 4 bases and V 7 bases, and 4 bases lay outside the gene matches. Germline V gene data show CDR1 as MNHNS and CDR2 as SASEGT. Here the CDR3 reads CASKSLAGYNEQFF. The CDR3 coding sequence is TGTGCCAGCAAATCACTAGCGGGATACAATGAGCAGTTCTTC.

This chain connects TRBV20-1 to TRBJ1-4, with D tentatively TRBD1 (6 bases). CDR1 DFQATT and CDR2 SNEGSKA come from the germline V gene (reference sequence). Trimming removed 5 bases at V and 3 bases at J, with 10 bases between. This CDR3 has 13 residues. CDR3 sequence reads: CSAPGQANEKLFF. As DNA, the CDR3 is TGCAGTGCTCCGGGACAAGCTAATGAAAAACTGTTTTTT.

Many counts were recorded for this clonotype. The chain employs TRBV20-1 and TRBJ2-1; D ambiguous. Looked up from germline, CDR1 is DFQATT and CDR2 is SNEGSKA (reference sequence). There are 11 residues in the CDR3. V lost 3 bases and J 9 bases, leaving 9 bases between the germline ends. The CDR3 spells CSARKLSEQFF. The CDR3 nucleotides read TGCAGTGCTAGGAAATTAAGTGAGCAGTTCTTC.

This clonotype was observed at least ten times. This sequence joins TRBV2 and TRBJ2-1, with D perhaps TRBD1 (6 bases). V was shortened by 7 bases and J by 5 bases, with 12 bases between the two germline ends. The CDR3 runs to 13 residues. Looked up from germline, CDR1 is SNHLY and CDR2 is FYNNEI. Here the CDR3 DNA reads TGTGCCAGCAAACTTACAGGGAACAATGAGCAGTTCTTC. It encodes CASKLTGNNEQFF.

The CDR3 bases are TGCAGTGCCACTGACCAATATGGCTACACCTTC. Translated, it gives CSATDQYGYTF. The chain uses TRBV20-1 and TRBJ1-2, with D unresolved. Per the germline V gene, CDR1 is DFQATT and CDR2 is SNEGSKA (reference sequence). CDR3 length: 11 amino acids. Between the trimmed V and J ends, which lost 6 bases and 5 bases, there was a span of 10 bases.

This clonotype was found many times. The CDR3 loop reads CASSYPQREYDEQFF. DNA of the CDR3: TGCGCCAGCAGCTACCCCCAACGGGAGTACGATGAGCAGTTCTTC. The chain links TRBV5-1 to TRBJ2-1, with a tentative D call TRBD2 (6 bases). This CDR3 has 15 residues. V gave up 3 bases and J gave up 8 bases, with 18 bases separating them. Germline V CDR1 and CDR2: SGHRS, YFSETQ. Looking up the rest from reference TRBV5-1 and TRBJ2-1 gives the full variable domain: KAGVTQTPRYLIKTRGQQVTLSCSPISGHRSVSWYQQTPGQGLQFLFEYFSETQRNKGNFPGRFSGRQFSNSRSEMNVSTLELGDSALYLCASSYPQREYDEQFFGPGTRLTVL.

This clonotype was seen only a few times. The gene calls are TRBV5-4 and TRBJ2-7; 8 bases agree with TRBD1. The V gene end was trimmed by 0 bases and the J gene end by 6 bases; junction bases not matched to a gene: 5. The CDR3 has 14 residues. Germline CDR1 and CDR2: SGHNT and YYREEE (reference sequence). CDR3 coding DNA: TGTGCCAGCAGCTTGGTGGCAGGGGGCGTCGAGCAGTACTTC. Its translation is CASSLVAGGVEQYF.

This clonotype was recorded a few times. The chain has TRBV5-1 and TRBJ2-4; maybe TRBD2 (7 bases). V lost 7 bases and J 8 bases, leaving 22 bases between the germline ends. The CDR3 sequence is 15 residues long. The germline gives CDR1 SGHRS, CDR2 YFSETQ. The DNA of the CDR3 is TGCGCCAGCGCCCCGGGGGGACAAAAGGGAGACATTCAGTACTTC. It yields the protein CASAPGGQKGDIQYF.

The chain is built from TRBV12-5 and TRBJ1-2, with D perhaps matching TRBD1 (5 bases). The CDR3 is 14 amino acids. Between the trimmed V and J ends, which lost 9 bases and 4 bases, there was a span of 18 bases. Germline V gene sequence: CDR1 LGHNT, CDR2 FRNRAP. The CDR3 protein is CASAAQGKAYGYTF. DNA of the CDR3: TGTGCTAGCGCGGCTCAGGGCAAGGCCTATGGCTACACCTTC.

The chain carries TRBV12-3 or TRBV12-4 and TRBJ2-1; maybe TRBD2 (6 bases). The CDR3 covers 21 residues. V lost 1 base and J 1 base, leaving 26 bases between the germline ends. The CDR3 region is CASSLVTRVRTSTVSYNEQFF. The CDR3 DNA reads as TGTGCCAGCAGTTTAGTGACCCGCGTTCGCACTAGCACGGTATCCTACAATGAGCAGTTCTTC.

This clonotype has ten or more counts. J is TRBJ2-3 and V is TRBV2; tentatively, D is TRBD2 (5 bases). Germline lookup yields CDR1 SNHLY and CDR2 FYNNEI. The CDR3 extends over 17 amino acids. Trimming took 7 bases from V and 3 from J, leaving 23 bases between them. Written as DNA, the CDR3 is TGTGCCAGCAAACGGGAATACCGGGCCATACCTACAGATACGCAGTATTTT. Translated: CASKREYRAIPTDTQYF.

This clonotype was seen only a few times. The V gene is TRBV6-1, the J gene TRBJ2-7, with no clear D. CDR1 is MNHNS, CDR2 SASEGT, per germline. The CDR3 contains 15 residues. V dropped 8 bases and J dropped 4 bases, with 21 bases sitting between them. CDR3 amino acids: CASGPDFSASYEQYF. The CDR3 DNA reads TGTGCCAGCGGGCCTGACTTTTCCGCCTCATACGAGCAGTACTTC.

In this sample, this clonotype turned up a few times. This chain connects TRBV20-1 to TRBJ2-3; D perhaps matches TRBD2 (6 bases). There are 16 residues in the CDR3. CDR1 and CDR2 (germline): DFQATT, SNEGSKA (reference sequence). V gave up 6 bases and J gave up 4 bases, with 23 bases separating them. Written as DNA, the CDR3 is TGCAGTGCGAACCGGAGGGTTAGCGGTGGCGCAGATACGCAGTATTTT. Translation gives CSANRRVSGGADTQYF.